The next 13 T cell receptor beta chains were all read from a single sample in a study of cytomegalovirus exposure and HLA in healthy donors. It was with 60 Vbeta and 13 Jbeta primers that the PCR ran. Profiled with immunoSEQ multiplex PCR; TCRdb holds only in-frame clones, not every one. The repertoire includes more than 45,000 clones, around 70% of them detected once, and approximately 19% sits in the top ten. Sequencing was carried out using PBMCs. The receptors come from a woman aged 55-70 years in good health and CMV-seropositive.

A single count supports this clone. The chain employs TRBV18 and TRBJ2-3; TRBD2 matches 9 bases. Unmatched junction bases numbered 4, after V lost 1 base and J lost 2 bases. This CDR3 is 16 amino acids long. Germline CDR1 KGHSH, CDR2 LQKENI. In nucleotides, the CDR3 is TGTGCCAGCTCACCACTGACTAGCGGATCCACAGATACGCAGTATTTT. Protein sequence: CASSPLTSGSTDTQYF. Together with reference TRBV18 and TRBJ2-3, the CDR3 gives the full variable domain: NAGVMQNPRHLVRRRGQEARLRCSPMKGHSHVYWYRQLPEEGLKFMVYLQKENIIDESGMPKERFSAEFPKEGPSILRIQQVVRGDSAAYFCASSPLTSGSTDTQYFGPGTRLTVL.

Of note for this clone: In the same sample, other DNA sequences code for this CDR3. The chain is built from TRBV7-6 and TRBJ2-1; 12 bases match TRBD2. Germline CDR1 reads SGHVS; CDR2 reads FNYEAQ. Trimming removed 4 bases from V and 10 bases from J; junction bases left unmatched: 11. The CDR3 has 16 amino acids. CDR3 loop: CASSSTPLAGGREQFF. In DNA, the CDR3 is TGTGCCAGCAGCTCCACTCCACTAGCGGGGGGAAGGGAGCAGTTCTTC.

The CDR3 spells CASSIDRVVRGYTF. In DNA, the CDR3 is TGTGCCAGTAGTATTGACAGGGTGGTTCGTGGCTACACCTTC. V gene TRBV19 combines with J gene TRBJ1-2; 7 nucleotides match TRBD1. The ends lost 3 bases at V and 7 bases at J; junction bases unmatched: 8. The germline V gene has CDR1 LNHDA and CDR2 SQIVND (reference sequence). The CDR3 is made up of 14 amino acids.

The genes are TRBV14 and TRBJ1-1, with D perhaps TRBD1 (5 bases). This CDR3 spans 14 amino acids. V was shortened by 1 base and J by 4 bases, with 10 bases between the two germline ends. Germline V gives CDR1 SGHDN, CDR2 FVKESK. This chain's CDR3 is CASSQAWGGTEAFF. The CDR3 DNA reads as TGTGCCAGCAGCCAAGCATGGGGGGGCACTGAAGCTTTCTTT.

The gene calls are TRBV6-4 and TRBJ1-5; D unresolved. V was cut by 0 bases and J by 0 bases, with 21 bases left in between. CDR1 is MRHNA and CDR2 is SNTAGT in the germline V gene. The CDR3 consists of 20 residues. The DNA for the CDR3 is TGTGCCAGCAGTGACTCTCAGTGGCAGCGCCTCGTCTATAGCAATCAGCCCCAGCATTTT. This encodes CASSDSQWQRLVYSNQPQHF.

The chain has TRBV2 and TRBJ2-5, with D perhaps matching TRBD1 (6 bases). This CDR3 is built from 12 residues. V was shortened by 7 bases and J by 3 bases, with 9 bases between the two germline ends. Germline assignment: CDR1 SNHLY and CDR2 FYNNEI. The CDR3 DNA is TGTGCCAGCAACGGGGACAAAGAGACCCAGTACTTC. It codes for CASNGDKETQYF.

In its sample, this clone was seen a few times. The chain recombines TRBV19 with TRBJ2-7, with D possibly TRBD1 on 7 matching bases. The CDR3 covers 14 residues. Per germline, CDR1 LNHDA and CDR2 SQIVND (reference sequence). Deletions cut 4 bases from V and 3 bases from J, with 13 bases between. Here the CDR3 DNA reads TGTGCCAGTAGTAGCGGGGACAGCTACTACGAGCAGTACTTC. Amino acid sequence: CASSSGDSYYEQYF.

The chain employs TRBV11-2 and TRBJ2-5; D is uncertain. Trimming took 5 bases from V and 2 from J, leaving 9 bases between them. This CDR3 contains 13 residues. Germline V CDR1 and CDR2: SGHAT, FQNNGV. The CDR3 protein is CASSNTIQETQYF. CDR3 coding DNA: TGTGCCAGCAGCAACACCATACAAGAGACCCAGTACTTC.

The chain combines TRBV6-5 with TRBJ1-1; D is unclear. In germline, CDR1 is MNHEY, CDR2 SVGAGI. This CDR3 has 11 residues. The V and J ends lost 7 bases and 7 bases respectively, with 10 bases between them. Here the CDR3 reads CASTSPGEAFF. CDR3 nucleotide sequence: TGTGCCAGCACTTCTCCCGGTGAAGCTTTCTTT.

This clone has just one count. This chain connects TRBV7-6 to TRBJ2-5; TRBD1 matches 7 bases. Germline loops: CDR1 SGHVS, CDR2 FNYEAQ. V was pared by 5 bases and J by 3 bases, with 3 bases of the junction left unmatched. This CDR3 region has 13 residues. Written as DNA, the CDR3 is TGTGCCAGCAGCACCACAGGGGAAGAGACCCAGTACTTC. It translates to CASSTTGEETQYF.

In DNA, the CDR3 is TGTGCCAGCAGCGTAGATGGGGAGCCGGACACTGAAGCTTTCTTT. Encoded protein: CASSVDGEPDTEAFF. This chain uses TRBV9 with TRBJ1-1; no clear D gene. The CDR3 loop spans 15 amino acids. Per germline, CDR1 SGDLS and CDR2 YYNGEE. V was pared by 0 bases and J by 3 bases, with 12 bases between. Variable domain in full (rest from reference TRBV9 and TRBJ1-1): DSGVTQTPKHLITATGQRVTLRCSPRSGDLSVYWYQQSLDQGLQFLIQYYNGEERAKGNILERFSAQQFPDLHSELNLSSLELGDSALYFCASSVDGEPDTEAFFGQGTRLTVV.

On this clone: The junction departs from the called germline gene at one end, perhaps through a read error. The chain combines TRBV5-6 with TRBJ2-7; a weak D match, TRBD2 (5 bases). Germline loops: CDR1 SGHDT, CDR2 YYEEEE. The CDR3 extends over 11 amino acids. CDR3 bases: TGTGCCAGCAGCTTGACGGGATTTGAGGTCTTC. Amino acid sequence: CASSLTGFEVF.

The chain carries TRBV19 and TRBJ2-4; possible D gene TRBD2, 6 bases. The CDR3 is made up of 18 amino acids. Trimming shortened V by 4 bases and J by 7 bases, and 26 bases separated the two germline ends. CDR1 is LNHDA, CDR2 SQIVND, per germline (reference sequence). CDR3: CASSTLGPRDQGTNIQYF. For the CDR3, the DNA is TGTGCCAGTAGTACTCTAGGGCCGCGGGACCAAGGTACGAACATTCAGTACTTC.